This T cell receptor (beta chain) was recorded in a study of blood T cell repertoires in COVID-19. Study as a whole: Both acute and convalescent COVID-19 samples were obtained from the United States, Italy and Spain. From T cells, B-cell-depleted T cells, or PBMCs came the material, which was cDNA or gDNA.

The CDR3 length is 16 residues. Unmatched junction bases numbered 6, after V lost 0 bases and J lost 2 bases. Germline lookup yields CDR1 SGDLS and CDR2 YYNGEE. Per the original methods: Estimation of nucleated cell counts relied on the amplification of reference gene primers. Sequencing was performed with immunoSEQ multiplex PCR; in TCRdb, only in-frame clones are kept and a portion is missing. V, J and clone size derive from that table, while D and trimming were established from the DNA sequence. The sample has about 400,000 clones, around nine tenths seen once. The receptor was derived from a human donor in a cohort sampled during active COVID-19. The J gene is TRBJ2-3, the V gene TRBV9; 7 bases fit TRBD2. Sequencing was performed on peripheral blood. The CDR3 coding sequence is TGTGCCAGCAGCGTAGAGGGGAGGGTCTACACAGATACGCAGTATTTT. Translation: CASSVEGRVYTDTQYF.